The clone carrying this T cell receptor beta chain was observed a handful of times. The data are from a study of CD8+ T cells in alopecia areata. Across the study: Twice daily, treated patients received 5 to 10 mg of oral tofacitinib.

Sample treatment: oral pan-JAK inhibitor, 5-10 mg twice daily. The CDR3 sequence is 13 residues long. Germline CDR1 is SGHRS and CDR2 is YFSETQ. V lost 0 bases, J lost 6 bases, and 8 bases lay in between. Following RNA extraction, reverse transcription yielded cDNA that acted as the sequencing template. Sequencing used immunoSEQ multiplex PCR; TCRdb keeps in-frame clones, though not all of them. The repertoire consists of 70,000 or so clones, with roughly 28% occurring once and the leading ten covering about 16%. J is TRBJ2-3 and V is TRBV5-1, with D uncertain. This TCR was recovered from a human donor with alopecia areata. The specimen was CD8+ T cells sorted from blood, collected at week 4, from a patient treated with tofacitinib. The CDR3 DNA sequence: TGCGCCAGCAGCTTGGCCAATCTTGATACGCAGTATTTT. It yields the protein CASSLANLDTQYF. Filled out from reference TRBV5-1 and TRBJ2-3, the complete variable domain reads KAGVTQTPRYLIKTRGQQVTLSCSPISGHRSVSWYQQTPGQGLQFLFEYFSETQRNKGNFPGRFSGRQFSNSRSEMNVSTLELGDSALYLCASSLANLDTQYFGPGTRLTVL.